Listed below are T cell receptor beta chains from one sample, sequenced in a study of multiple sclerosis patients with progressive multifocal leukoencephalopathy. Profiled with immunoSEQ multiplex PCR; TCRdb holds only in-frame clones, not every one. Of roughly 30,000 clones listed, 88% are singletons. Material: PBMCs. The receptor source for this set is a human donor with multiple sclerosis. Each CDR3 is given with its conserved first and last residue. A D gene is named only where the DNA matches it firmly. Expanded clones are given a class, and other clones once, few, many or no size at all.

v_call: TRBV7-8
j_call: TRBJ1-4
d_call: NA
clone_size: NA
cdr3_aa: CASSLGGGSLLQEKLFF

v_call: TRBV7-9
j_call: TRBJ1-1
d_call: NA
clone_size: NA
cdr3_aa: CASSLVSLNTEAFF

v_call: TRBV5-1
j_call: TRBJ2-2
d_call: NA
clone_size: NA
cdr3_aa: CASSLTGQRNTGELFF

v_call: TRBV15
j_call: TRBJ1-2
d_call: NA
clone_size: NA
cdr3_aa: CATSRDRQGGYGYTF

v_call: TRBV6-6
j_call: TRBJ2-5
d_call: TRBD2
clone_size: NA
cdr3_aa: CASSGLAGDPWETQYF

v_call: TRBV20-1
j_call: TRBJ1-2
d_call: NA
clone_size: NA
cdr3_aa: CSARENYGYTF

v_call: TRBV14
j_call: TRBJ2-6
d_call: NA
clone_size: NA
cdr3_aa: CASSQPGHSGANVLTF

v_call: TRBV6-1
j_call: TRBJ2-1
d_call: TRBD1
clone_size: NA
cdr3_aa: CASSGDRVAEQFF

v_call: TRBV5-6
j_call: TRBJ2-5
d_call: NA
clone_size: once
cdr3_aa: CASSLTGGRETQYF

v_call: TRBV5-4
j_call: TRBJ1-2
d_call: NA
clone_size: once
cdr3_aa: CASSLEGAGRGYTF

v_call: TRBV27
j_call: TRBJ2-2
d_call: TRBD1
clone_size: NA
cdr3_aa: CASSSYPTGGVTGELFF

v_call: TRBV11-2
j_call: TRBJ2-2
d_call: TRBD1
clone_size: NA
cdr3_aa: CASSWSAGTAGELFF

v_call: TRBV19
j_call: TRBJ2-3
d_call: NA
clone_size: NA
cdr3_aa: CASSIDGFSTGDTQYF

v_call: TRBV2
j_call: TRBJ2-3
d_call: TRBD2
clone_size: NA
cdr3_aa: CASNARTTLEGGGTSTDTQYF

v_call: TRBV5-1
j_call: TRBJ2-5
d_call: NA
clone_size: NA
cdr3_aa: CASSLDRTYRETQYF

v_call: TRBV9
j_call: TRBJ2-7
d_call: TRBD2
clone_size: NA
cdr3_aa: CASSPRMASGVYEQYF

v_call: TRBV30
j_call: NA
d_call: NA
clone_size: NA
cdr3_aa: CAWSSTETYEQYF

v_call: TRBV28
j_call: TRBJ2-3
d_call: NA
clone_size: NA
cdr3_aa: CASSWDYKGALADTQYF

v_call: TRBV19
j_call: TRBJ1-1
d_call: TRBD1
clone_size: NA
cdr3_aa: CASSTQGVRVEAFF

v_call: TRBV27
j_call: TRBJ1-1
d_call: NA
clone_size: NA
cdr3_aa: CASSLSGGIEAFF

v_call: TRBV5-1
j_call: TRBJ2-7
d_call: NA
clone_size: NA
cdr3_aa: CASSVDGEPVYEQYF

v_call: TRBV10-3
j_call: TRBJ2-2
d_call: NA
clone_size: NA
cdr3_aa: CAISVGGSNTGELFF

v_call: TRBV7-9
j_call: TRBJ2-3
d_call: TRBD1
clone_size: NA
cdr3_aa: CASRTGYGTDTQYF

v_call: TRBV7-2
j_call: TRBJ2-7
d_call: NA
clone_size: NA
cdr3_aa: CASSLNRVEQYF

v_call: TRBV11-2
j_call: TRBJ2-7
d_call: NA
clone_size: NA
cdr3_aa: CASSLRDYEQYF

v_call: TRBV6-1
j_call: TRBJ1-5
d_call: TRBD1
clone_size: NA
cdr3_aa: CASSWDRSFNQPQHF

v_call: TRBV11-2
j_call: TRBJ1-2
d_call: NA
clone_size: NA
cdr3_aa: CASSLNWGNSYGYTF

v_call: TRBV18
j_call: TRBJ1-2
d_call: TRBD1
clone_size: once
cdr3_aa: CASSPGQGYGYTF

v_call: TRBV4-3
j_call: TRBJ2-6
d_call: NA
clone_size: NA
cdr3_aa: CASSQDRATGANVLTF

v_call: TRBV25-1
j_call: TRBJ1-1
d_call: NA
clone_size: once
cdr3_aa: CASRHLMNTEAFF

v_call: TRBV2
j_call: TRBJ1-2
d_call: TRBD1
clone_size: NA
cdr3_aa: CASSFRGSDGYTF

v_call: TRBV30
j_call: TRBJ1-1
d_call: TRBD1
clone_size: NA
cdr3_aa: CAWSTGDPTEAFF

v_call: TRBV18
j_call: TRBJ2-7
d_call: TRBD2
clone_size: NA
cdr3_aa: CASSPPGGSEQYF

v_call: TRBV7-9
j_call: TRBJ1-2
d_call: TRBD1
clone_size: NA
cdr3_aa: CASSLFRGQGVRLDDYTF

v_call: TRBV18
j_call: TRBJ2-1
d_call: NA
clone_size: once
cdr3_aa: CASSPQMVSSYNEQFF

v_call: TRBV5-5
j_call: TRBJ1-2
d_call: NA
clone_size: once
cdr3_aa: CASSLAGREYGYTF

v_call: TRBV2
j_call: NA
d_call: NA
clone_size: NA
cdr3_aa: CASNRPNQETQYF

v_call: TRBV6-1
j_call: TRBJ2-5
d_call: TRBD1
clone_size: NA
cdr3_aa: CASSLGDRNQETQYF

v_call: TRBV2
j_call: TRBJ1-3
d_call: NA
clone_size: NA
cdr3_aa: CASNPGVDTIYF

v_call: TRBV4-1
j_call: TRBJ2-4
d_call: TRBD1
clone_size: NA
cdr3_aa: CASSQDTWGTGRVYIQYF

v_call: TRBV13
j_call: TRBJ2-1
d_call: NA
clone_size: NA
cdr3_aa: CASSPTRDYNEQFF

v_call: TRBV10-3
j_call: TRBJ1-1
d_call: TRBD1
clone_size: few
cdr3_aa: CAISEAGGLRQAFF

v_call: TRBV5-7
j_call: TRBJ2-7
d_call: NA
clone_size: NA
cdr3_aa: CASSLGGGGQTAEQYF

v_call: TRBV27
j_call: TRBJ1-5
d_call: TRBD1
clone_size: NA
cdr3_aa: CASSSDRGNQPQHF

v_call: TRBV6-1
j_call: TRBJ2-7
d_call: NA
clone_size: NA
cdr3_aa: CASNAQAYEQYF

v_call: TRBV5-1
j_call: TRBJ1-6
d_call: TRBD1
clone_size: NA
cdr3_aa: CASSEGTGGNSPLHF